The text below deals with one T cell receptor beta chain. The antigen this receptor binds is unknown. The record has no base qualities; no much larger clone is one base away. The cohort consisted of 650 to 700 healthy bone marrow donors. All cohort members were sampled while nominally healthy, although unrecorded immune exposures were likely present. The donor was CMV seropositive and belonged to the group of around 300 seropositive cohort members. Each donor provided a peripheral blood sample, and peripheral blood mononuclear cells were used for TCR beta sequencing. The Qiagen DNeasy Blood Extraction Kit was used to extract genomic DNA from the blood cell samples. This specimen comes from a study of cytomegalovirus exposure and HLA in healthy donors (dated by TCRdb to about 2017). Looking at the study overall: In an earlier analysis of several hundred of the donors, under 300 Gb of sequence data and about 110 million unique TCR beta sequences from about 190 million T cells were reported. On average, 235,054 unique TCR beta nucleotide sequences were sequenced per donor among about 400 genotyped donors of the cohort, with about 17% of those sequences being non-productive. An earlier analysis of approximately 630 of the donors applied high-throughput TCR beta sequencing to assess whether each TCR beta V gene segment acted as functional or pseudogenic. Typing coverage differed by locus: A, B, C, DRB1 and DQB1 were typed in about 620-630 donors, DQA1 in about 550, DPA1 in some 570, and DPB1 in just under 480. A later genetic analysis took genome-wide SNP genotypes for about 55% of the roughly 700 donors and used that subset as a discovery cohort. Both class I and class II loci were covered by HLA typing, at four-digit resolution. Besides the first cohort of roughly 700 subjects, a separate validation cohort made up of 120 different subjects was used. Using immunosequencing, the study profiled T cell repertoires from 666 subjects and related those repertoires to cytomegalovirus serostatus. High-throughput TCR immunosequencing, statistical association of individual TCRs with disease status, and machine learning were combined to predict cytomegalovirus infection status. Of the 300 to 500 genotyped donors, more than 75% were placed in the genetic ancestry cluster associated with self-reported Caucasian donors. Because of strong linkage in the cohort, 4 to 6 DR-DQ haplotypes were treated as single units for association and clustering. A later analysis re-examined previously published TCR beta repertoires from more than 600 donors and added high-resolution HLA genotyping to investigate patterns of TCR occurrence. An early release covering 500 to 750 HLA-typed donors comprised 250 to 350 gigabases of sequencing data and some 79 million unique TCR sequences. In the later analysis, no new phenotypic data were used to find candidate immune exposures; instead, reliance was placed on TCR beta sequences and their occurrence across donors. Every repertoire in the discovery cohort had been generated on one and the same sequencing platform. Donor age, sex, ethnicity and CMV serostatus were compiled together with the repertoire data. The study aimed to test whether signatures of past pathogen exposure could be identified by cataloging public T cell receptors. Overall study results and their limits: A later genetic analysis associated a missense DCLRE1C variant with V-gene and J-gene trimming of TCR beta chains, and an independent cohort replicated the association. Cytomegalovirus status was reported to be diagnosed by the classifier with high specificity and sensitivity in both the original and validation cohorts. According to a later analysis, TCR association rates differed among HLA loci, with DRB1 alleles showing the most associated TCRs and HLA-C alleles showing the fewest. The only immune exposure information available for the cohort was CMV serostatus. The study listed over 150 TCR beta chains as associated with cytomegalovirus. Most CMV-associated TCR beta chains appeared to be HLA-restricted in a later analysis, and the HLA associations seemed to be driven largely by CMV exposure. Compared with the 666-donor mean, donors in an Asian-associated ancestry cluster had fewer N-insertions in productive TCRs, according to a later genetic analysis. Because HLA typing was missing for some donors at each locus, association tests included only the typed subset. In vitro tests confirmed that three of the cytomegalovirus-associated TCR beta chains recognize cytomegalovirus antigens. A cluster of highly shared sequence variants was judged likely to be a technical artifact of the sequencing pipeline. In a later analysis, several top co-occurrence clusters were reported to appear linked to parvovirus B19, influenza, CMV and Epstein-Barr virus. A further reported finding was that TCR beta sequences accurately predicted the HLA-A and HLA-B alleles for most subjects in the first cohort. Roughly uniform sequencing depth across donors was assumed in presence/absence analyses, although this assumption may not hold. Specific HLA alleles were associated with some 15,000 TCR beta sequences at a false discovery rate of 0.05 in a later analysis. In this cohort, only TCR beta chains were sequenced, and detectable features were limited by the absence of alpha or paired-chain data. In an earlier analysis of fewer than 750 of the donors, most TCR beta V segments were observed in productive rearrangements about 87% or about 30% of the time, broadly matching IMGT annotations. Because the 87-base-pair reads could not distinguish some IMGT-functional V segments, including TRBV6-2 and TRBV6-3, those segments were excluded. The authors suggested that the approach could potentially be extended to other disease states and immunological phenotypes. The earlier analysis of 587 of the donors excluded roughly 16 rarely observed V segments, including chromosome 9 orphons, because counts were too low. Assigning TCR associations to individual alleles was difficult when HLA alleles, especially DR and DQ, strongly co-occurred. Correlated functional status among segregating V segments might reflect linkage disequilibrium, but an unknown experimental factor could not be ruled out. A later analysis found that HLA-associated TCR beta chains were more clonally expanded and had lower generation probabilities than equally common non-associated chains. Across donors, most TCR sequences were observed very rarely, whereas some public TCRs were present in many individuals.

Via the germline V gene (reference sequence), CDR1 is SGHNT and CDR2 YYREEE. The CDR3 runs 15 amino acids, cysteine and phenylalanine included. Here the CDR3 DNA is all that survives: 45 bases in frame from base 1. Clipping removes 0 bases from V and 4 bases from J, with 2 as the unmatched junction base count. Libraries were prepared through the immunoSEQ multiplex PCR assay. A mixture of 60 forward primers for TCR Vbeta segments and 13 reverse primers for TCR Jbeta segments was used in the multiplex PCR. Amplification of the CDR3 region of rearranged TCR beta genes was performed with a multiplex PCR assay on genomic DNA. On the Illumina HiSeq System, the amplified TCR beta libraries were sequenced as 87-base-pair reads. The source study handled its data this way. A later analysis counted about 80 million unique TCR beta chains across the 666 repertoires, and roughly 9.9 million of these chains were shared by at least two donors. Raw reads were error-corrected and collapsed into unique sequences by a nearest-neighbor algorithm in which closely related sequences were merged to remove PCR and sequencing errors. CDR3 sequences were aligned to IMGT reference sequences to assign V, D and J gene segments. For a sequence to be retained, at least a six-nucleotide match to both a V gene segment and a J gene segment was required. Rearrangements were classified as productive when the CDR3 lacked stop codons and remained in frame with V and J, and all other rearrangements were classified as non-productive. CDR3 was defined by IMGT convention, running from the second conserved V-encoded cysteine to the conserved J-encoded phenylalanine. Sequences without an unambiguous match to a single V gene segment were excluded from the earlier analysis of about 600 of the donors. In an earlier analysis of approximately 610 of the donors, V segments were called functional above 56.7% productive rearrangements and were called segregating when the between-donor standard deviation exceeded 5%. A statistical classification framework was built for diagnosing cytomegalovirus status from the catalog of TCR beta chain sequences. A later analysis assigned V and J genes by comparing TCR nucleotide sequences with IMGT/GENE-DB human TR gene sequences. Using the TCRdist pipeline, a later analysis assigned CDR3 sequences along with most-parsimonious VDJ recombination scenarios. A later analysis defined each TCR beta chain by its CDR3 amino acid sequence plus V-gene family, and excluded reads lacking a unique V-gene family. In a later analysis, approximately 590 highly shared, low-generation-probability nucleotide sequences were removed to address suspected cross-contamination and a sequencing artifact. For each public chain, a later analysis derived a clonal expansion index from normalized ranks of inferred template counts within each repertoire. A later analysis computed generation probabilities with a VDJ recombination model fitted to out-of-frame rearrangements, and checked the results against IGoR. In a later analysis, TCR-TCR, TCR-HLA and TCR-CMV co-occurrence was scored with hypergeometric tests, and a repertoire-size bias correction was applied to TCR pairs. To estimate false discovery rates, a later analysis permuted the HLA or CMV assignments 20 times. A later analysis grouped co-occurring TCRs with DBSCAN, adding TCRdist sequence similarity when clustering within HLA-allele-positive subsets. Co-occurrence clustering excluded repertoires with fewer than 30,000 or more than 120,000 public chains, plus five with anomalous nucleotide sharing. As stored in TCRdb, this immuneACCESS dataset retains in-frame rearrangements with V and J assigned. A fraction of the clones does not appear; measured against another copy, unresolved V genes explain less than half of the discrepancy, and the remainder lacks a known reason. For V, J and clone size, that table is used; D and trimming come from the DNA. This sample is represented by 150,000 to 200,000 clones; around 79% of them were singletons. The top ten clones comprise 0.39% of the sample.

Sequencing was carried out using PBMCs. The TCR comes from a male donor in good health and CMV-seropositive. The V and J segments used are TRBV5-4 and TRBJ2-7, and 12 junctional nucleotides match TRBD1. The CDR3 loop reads CASSLGGQGAYEQYF. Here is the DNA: TGTGCCAGCAGCTTGGGGGGACAGGGGGCTTACGAGCAGTACTTC.